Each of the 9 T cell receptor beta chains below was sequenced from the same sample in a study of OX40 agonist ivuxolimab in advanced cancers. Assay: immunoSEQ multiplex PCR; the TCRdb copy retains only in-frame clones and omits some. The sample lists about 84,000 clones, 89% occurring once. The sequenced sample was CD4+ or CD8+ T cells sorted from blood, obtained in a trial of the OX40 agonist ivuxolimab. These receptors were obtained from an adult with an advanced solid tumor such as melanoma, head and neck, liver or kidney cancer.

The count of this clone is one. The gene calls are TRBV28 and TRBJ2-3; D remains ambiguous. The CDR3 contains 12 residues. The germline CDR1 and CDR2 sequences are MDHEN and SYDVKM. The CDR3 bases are TGTGTGTCGGGCGGAGGCACAGATACGCAGTATTTT. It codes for CVSGGGTDTQYF.

The CDR3 here is CAIRGGQGKTQYF. In DNA, the CDR3 is TGTGCCATCAGGGGGGGACAGGGGAAGACCCAGTACTTC. The genes are TRBV10-3 and TRBJ2-5, with TRBD1 matching 10 bases. The germline gives CDR1 ENHRY, CDR2 SYGVKD. V dropped 6 bases and J dropped 6; count of bases not matched to a gene: 4. The CDR3 consists of 13 residues.

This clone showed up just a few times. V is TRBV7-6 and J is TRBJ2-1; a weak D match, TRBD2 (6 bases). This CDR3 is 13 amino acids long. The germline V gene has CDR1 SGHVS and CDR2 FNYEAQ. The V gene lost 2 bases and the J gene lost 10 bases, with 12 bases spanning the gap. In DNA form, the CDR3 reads TGTGCCAGCAGCTTAAGGGAGGAAGTCGAGCAGTTCTTC. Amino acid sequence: CASSLREEVEQFF. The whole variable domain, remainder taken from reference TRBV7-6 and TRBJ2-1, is GAGVSQSPRYKVTKRGQDVALRCDPISGHVSLYWYRQALGQGPEFLTYFNYEAQQDKSGLPNDRFSAERPEGSISTLTIQRTEQRDSAMYRCASSLREEVEQFFGPGTRLTVL.

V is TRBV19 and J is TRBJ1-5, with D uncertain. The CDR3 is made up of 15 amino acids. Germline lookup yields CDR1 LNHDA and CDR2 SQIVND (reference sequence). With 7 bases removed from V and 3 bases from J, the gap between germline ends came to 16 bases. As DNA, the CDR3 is TGTGCCAGTACCGATCGGCGCTCTCACAATCAGCCCCAGCATTTT. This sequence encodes CASTDRRSHNQPQHF.

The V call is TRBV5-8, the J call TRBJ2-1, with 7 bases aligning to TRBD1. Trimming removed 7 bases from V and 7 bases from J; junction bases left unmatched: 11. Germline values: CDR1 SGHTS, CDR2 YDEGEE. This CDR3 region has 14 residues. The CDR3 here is CASARGPVSNEQFF. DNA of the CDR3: TGTGCCAGCGCGAGGGGGCCCGTAAGTAATGAGCAGTTCTTC. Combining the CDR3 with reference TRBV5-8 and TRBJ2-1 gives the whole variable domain EAGVTQSPTHLIKTRGQQATLRCSPISGHTSVYWYQQALGLGLQFLLWYDEGEERNRGNFPPRFSGRQFPNYSSELNVNALELEDSALYLCASARGPVSNEQFFGPGTRLTVL.

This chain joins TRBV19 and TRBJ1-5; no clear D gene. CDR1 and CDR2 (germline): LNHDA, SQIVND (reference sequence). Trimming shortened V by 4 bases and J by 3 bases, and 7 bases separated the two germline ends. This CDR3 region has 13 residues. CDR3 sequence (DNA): TGTGCCAGTAGTAGGGGTAACAATCAGCCCCAGCATTTT. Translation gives CASSRGNNQPQHF.

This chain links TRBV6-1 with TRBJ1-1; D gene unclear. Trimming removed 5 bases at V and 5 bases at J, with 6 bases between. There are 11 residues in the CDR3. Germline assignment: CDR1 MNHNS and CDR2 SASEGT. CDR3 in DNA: TGTGCCAGCAGTCACGGGACTGAAGCTTTCTTT. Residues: CASSHGTEAFF.

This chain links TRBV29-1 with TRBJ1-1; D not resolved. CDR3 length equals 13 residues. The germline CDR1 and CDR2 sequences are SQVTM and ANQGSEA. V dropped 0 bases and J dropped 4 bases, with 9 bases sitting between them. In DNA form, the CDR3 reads TGCAGCGTTGAAGACGAGGGAGGCACTGAAGCTTTCTTT. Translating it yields CSVEDEGGTEAFF.

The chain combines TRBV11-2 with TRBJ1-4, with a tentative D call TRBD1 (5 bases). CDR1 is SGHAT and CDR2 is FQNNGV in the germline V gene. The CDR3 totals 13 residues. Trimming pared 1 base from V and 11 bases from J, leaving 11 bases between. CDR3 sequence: CASSLVGAQKLFF. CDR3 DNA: TGTGCCAGCAGCTTAGTAGGGGCCCAGAAACTGTTTTTT.